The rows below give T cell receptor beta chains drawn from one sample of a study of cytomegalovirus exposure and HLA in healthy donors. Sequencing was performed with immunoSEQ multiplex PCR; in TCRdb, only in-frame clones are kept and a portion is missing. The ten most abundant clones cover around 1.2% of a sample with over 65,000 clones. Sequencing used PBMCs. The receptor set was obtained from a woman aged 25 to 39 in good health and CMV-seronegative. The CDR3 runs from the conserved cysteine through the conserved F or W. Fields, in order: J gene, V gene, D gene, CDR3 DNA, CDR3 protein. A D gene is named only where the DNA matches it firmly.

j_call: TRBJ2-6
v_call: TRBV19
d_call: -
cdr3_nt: TGTGCCAGTAGTATAAGGAGCTCTGGGGCCAACGTCCTGACTTTC
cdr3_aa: CASSIRSSGANVLTF

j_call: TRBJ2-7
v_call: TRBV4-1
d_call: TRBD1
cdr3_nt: TGCGCCAGCAGCTCGGGACAGGGAAGCTCCTACGAGCAGTACTTC
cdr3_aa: CASSSGQGSSYEQYF

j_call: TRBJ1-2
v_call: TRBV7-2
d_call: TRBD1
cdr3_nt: TGTGCCAGCAGCTTAAGATGGGACAGAATAAACTATGGCTACACCTTC
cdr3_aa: CASSLRWDRINYGYTF

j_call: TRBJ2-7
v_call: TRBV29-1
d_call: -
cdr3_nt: TGCAGCGTGGCAGGGGATGGGGACTACGAGCAGTACTTC
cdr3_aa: CSVAGDGDYEQYF

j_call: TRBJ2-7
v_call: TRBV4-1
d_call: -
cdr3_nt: TGCGCCAGCAGCCCAATAGTTAGCTCCTACGAGCAGTACTTC
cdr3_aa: CASSPIVSSYEQYF

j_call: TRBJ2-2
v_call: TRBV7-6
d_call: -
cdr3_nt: TGTGCCAGCAGCTCAATAGTGGAGACCGGGGAGCTGTTTTTT
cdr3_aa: CASSSIVETGELFF

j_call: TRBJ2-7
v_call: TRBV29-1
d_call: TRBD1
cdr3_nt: TGCAGCGTTGAGATCCCGACAGGGGACTCCTACGAGCAGTACTTC
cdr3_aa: CSVEIPTGDSYEQYF

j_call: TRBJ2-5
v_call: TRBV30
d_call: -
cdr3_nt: TGTGCCTGGAGGCCTAGAGAAGAGACCCAGTACTTC
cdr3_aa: CAWRPREETQYF

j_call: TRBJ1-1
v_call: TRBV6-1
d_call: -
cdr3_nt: TGTGCCAGCAAACTTAACACTGAAGCTTTCTTT
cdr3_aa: CASKLNTEAFF

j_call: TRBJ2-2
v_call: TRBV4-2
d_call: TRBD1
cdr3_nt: TGTGCCAGCAGCCAGAACGCGGGACAGGGGAACACCGGGGAGCTGTTTTTT
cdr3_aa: CASSQNAGQGNTGELFF

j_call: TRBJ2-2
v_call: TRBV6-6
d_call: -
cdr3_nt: TGTGCCAGCAGTTACTCCCCAGCGAACACCGGGGAGCTGTTTTTT
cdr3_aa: CASSYSPANTGELFF

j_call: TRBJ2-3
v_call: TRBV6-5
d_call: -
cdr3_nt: TGTGCCAGCAGTTCCGTCCTCCCAGATACGCAGTATTTT
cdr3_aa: CASSSVLPDTQYF

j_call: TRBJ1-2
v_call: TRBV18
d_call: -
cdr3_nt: TGTGCCAGCTCCCCAGAGAATATTGATGGCTACACCTTC
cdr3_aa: CASSPENIDGYTF

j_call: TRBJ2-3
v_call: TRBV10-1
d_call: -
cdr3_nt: TGCGCCAGCAGTGAGTCAGGGGCTTCTAAGGATACGCAGTATTTT
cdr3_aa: CASSESGASKDTQYF

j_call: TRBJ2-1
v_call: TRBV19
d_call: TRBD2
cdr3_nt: TGTGCCAGTAGTGGACCGACACTGGGGACTACCGAGCAGTTCTTC
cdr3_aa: CASSGPTLGTTEQFF

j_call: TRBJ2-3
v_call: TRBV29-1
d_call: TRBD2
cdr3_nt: TGCAGCGTTGCTAGACTAGCGGGAGAGCGGAGCACAGATACGCAGTATTTT
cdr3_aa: CSVARLAGERSTDTQYF

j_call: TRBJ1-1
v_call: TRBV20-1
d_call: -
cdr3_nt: TGCAGTGCTCGGGGGGACACTGAAGCTTTCTTT
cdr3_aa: CSARGDTEAFF

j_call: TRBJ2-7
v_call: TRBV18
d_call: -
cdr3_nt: TGTGCCAGCTCACCACCAACCGGGGGAGGCGAGCAGTACTTC
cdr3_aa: CASSPPTGGGEQYF

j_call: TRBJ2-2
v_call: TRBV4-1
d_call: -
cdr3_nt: TGCGCCAGCAGCCAAGTCCAGAACACCGGGGAGCTGTTTTTT
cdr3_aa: CASSQVQNTGELFF

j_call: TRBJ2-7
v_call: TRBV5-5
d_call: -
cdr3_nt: TGTGCCAGCAGTCACGACAGCTACGAGCAGTACTTC
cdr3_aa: CASSHDSYEQYF

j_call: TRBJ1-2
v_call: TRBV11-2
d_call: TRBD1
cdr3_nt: TGTGCCAGCAGCTCCGGGACAGTCTCCTATGGCTACACCTTC
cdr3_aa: CASSSGTVSYGYTF

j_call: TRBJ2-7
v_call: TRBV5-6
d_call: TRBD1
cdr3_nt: TGTGCCAGCAGCCCCCTAGGGACAGGAGGCGGCGAGCAGTCCTTC
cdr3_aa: CASSPLGTGGGEQSF

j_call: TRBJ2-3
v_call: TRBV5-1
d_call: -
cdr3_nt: TGCGCCAGCAGCTTGGACGTACAGGGTGGGACAGATACGCAGTATTTT
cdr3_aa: CASSLDVQGGTDTQYF

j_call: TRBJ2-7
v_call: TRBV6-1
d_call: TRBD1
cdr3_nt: TGTGCCAGCCGTAAACAGGGGGTCGGTGGCGAGCAGTACTTC
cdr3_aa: CASRKQGVGGEQYF

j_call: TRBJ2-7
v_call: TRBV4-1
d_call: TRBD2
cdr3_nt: TGCGCCAGCAGTCCAACGGGACTAGCGGGACTATCCTACGAGCAGTACTTC
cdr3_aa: CASSPTGLAGLSYEQYF

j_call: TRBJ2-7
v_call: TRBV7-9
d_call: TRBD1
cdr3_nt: TGTGCCAGCAGCTTACAGGGGGCGGCCCACGAGCAGTACTTC
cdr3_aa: CASSLQGAAHEQYF

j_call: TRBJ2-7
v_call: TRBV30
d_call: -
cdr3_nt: TGTGCCTGGAAAGAGCAGCTCAGCGCCTACGAGCAGTACTTC
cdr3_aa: CAWKEQLSAYEQYF

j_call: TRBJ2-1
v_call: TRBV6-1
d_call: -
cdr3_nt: TGTGCCAGCATGGCAGGGTCAAATGAGCAGTTCTTC
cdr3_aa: CASMAGSNEQFF

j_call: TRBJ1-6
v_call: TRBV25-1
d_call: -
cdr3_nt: TGTGCCAGCAGAGATATGACAGGACCGAATTCACCCCTCCACTTT
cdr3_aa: CASRDMTGPNSPLHF

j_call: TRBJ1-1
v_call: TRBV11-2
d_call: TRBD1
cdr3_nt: TGTGCCAGCAGCTACTACCGGGACAGGGCCCTTCGCACTGAAGCTTTCTTT
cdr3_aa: CASSYYRDRALRTEAFF

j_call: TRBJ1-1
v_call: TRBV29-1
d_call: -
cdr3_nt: TGCAGCGCGATTCACGTGGGGGGGCCCGGCACTGAAGCTTTCTTT
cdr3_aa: CSAIHVGGPGTEAFF

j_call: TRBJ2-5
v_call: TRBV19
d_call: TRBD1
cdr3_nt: TGTGCCAGTAGTCCGGGACAGGGGCCGAGAGAGACCCAGTACTTC
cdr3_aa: CASSPGQGPRETQYF

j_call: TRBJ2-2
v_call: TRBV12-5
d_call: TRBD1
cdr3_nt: TGTGCTAGTGGTCCCGGGACAGGGTATTCGACCGGGGAGCTGTTTTTT
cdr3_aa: CASGPGTGYSTGELFF

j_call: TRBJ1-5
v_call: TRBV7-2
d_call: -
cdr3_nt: TGTGCCAGCAGCCCACAGGGTAATCAGCCCCAGCATTTT
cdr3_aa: CASSPQGNQPQHF

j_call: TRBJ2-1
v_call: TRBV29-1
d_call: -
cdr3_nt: TGCAGCGTCCCTAGATTCGGAGGAAATGAGCAGTTCTTC
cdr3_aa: CSVPRFGGNEQFF

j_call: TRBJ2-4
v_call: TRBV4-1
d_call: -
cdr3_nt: TGCGCCAGCAGCCAGGGAGACGGCAGAACCTTGCTAGCCAAAAACATTCAGTACTTC
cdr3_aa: CASSQGDGRTLLAKNIQYF